This TCR beta chain was identified in a study of blood T cell repertoires in COVID-19. V lost 2 bases and J lost 3, with 13 bases in between. This CDR3 has 14 amino acids. Germline lookup yields CDR1 GTSNPN and CDR2 SVGIG (reference sequence). Here immunoSEQ multiplex PCR was the method, and the copy in TCRdb shows in-frame clones only, minus some. The top ten clones hold about 3% of a sample with about 280,000 clones, 75% to 90% of them seen once. The rearrangement links TRBV30 to TRBJ1-2, with D unresolved. The sequence was obtained from a woman younger than 45 with active or convalescent COVID-19. Sequenced input: peripheral blood. CDR3 sequence: CAWSLGSGHYGYTF. The CDR3 bases are TGTGCCTGGAGTCTTGGGAGCGGCCACTATGGCTACACCTTC.